These 4 T cell receptor beta chains share one sample of origin, sequenced in a study of response to subunit inactivated influenza vaccine. In TCRdb, the RT-PCR reads were re-called with MiXCR into one record per CDR3 protein. The sample records 650,000 to 700,000 distinct CDR3 sequences, more than 15% being singletons. The starting material was PBMCs from blood, obtained 11 to 12 days after vaccination. Source of these receptors: a man aged 45-60 years who received an inactivated influenza vaccine.

The rearrangement joins TRBV12-3 or TRBV12-4 to TRBJ2-3; perhaps TRBD2 as D (6 bases). CDR3 length: 15 residues. Trimming took 6 bases from V and 0 from J, leaving 13 bases between them. The CDR3 DNA follows: TGTGCCAGCAGACTGGGGGGAGCAAGCACAGATACGCAGTATTTT. This translates into CASRLGGASTDTQYF.

This rearrangement joins TRBV6-2 or TRBV6-3 to TRBJ2-7, with D perhaps being TRBD1 or TRBD2 (5 bases each). Germline CDR1 is MNHEY and CDR2 is SVGEGT. The V end lost 0 bases, the J end lost 2 bases, and 11 bases lay between the germline ends. The CDR3 runs to 15 residues. The CDR3 spells CASSYSGRGAYEQYF. The CDR3 nucleotides read TGTGCCAGCAGTTACTCGGGACGGGGAGCCTACGAGCAGTACTTC.

A note on this clonotype: Relative to the germline gene, one junction end is altered; a read error may explain this. V gene TRBV12-3 or TRBV12-4 combines with J gene TRBJ2-4; D remains ambiguous. CDR3 length equals 11 residues. This CDR3 is CASSLGNILYF. As DNA, the CDR3 is TGTGCCAGCAGTCTGGGGAACATTCTGTACTTC.

This clonotype turned up a few times. This chain connects TRBV7-9 to TRBJ2-5, with TRBD2 matching 12 bases. V trimming: 1 base; J trimming: 4 bases; junction bases outside the gene matches: 1. Germline CDR1 and CDR2: SEHNR and FQNEAQ (reference sequence). This CDR3 is 15 amino acids long. The CDR3 sequence: CASSLELAGGETQYF. The CDR3 bases are TGTGCCAGCAGCTTAGAACTAGCGGGGGGAGAGACCCAGTACTTC.